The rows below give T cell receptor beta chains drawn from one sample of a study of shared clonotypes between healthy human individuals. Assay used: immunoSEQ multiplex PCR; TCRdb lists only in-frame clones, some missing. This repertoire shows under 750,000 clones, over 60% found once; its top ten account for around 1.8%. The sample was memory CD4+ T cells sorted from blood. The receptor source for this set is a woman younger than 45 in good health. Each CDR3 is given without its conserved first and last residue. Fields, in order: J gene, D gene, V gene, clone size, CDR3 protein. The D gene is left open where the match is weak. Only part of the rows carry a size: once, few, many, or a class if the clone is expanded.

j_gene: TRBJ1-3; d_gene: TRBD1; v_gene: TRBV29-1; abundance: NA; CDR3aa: SVGRQGTGNTIY
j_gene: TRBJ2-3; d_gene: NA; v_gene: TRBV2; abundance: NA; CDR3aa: ASRQNTDTQY
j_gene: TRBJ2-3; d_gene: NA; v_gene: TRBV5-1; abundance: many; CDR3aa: ASSLFGRTTDTQY
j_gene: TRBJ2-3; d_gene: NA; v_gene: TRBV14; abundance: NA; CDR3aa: ASSQEPTAGSKQY
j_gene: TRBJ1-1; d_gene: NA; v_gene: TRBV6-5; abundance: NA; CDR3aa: ASSETDRAEAF
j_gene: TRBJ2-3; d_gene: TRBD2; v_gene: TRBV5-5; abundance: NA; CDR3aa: ASTTAGGTDTQY
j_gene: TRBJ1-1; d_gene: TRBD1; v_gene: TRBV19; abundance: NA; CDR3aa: ASTRDRASLEAF
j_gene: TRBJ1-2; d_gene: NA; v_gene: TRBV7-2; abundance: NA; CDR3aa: ASSLRPGVSNYGYT
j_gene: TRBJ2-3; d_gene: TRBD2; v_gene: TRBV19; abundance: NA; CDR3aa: ASRRGLAGGTDTQY
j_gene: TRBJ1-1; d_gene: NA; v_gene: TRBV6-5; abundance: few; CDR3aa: ASSYRIGRRGTEAF
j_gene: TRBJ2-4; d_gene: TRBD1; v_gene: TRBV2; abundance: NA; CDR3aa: ASSGQGTINIQY
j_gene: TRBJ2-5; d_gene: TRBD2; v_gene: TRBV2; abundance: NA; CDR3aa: ASSEVAGQETQY
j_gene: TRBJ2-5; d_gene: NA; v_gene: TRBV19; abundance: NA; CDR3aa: ASSIRQGGQETQY
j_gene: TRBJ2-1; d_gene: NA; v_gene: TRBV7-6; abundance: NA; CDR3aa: ASSLGPPTSPNEQF
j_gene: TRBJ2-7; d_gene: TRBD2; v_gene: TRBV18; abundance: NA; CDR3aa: ASSGKGQGASGKYEQY